This record covers a single T cell receptor beta chain. Followed over time, Seattle patients had been enrolled while infection was active. With 4 bases removed from V and 0 bases from J, the gap between germline ends came to 14 bases. This CDR3 comprises 16 residues. Germline assignment: CDR1 SGHRS and CDR2 YFSETQ. Per the study methods: Amplifying reference gene primers gave estimates of nucleated cell counts. Sequenced by immunoSEQ multiplex PCR; TCRdb stores in-frame clones only, minus some. V, J and clone size derive from that table, while D and trimming were established from the DNA sequence. The sample records about 150,000 clones, 88% being singletons. The record originates from a study of blood T cell repertoires in COVID-19. At the level of the study: Sources were T cells, B-cell-depleted T cells, or PBMCs; the material itself was cDNA or gDNA.

This receptor was obtained from a human donor with COVID-19, enrolled during active disease. The donor label of this sample is uncertain. The sample comprised peripheral blood. The chain combines TRBV5-1 with TRBJ1-3; D might be TRBD1 (5 bases). CDR3 sequence: CASSAGVTSSGNTIYF. The CDR3 DNA sequence: TGCGCCAGCAGCGCGGGGGTTACTAGCTCTGGAAACACCATATATTTT.